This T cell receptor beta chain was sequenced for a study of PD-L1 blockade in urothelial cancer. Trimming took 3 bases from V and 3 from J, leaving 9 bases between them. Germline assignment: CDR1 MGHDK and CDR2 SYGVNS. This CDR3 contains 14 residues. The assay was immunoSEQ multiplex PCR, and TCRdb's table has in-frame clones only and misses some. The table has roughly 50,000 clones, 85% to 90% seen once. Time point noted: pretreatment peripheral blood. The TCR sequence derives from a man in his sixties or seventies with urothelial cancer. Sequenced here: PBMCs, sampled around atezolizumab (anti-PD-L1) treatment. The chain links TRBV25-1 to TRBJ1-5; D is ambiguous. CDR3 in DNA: TGTGCCAGCAGTGATACAGTGTACAATCAGCCCCAGCATTTT. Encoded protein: CASSDTVYNQPQHF.